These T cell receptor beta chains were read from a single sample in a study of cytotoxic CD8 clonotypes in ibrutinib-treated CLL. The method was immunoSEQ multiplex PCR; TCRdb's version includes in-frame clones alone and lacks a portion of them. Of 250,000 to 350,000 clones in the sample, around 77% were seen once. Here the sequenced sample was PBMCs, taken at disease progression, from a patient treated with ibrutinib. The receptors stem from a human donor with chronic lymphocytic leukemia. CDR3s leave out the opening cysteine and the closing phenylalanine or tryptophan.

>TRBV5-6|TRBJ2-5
ASSPQIQEEETQY
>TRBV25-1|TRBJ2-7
ASSQGGFHEQY
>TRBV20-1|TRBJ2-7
SARGFYEQY
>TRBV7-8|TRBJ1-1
ASSYLPMGRVAEAF
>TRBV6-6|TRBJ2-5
ASSYSRSQETQY
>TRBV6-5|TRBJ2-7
ASISQRPSYEQY
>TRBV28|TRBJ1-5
ASSLHRDRLNQPQH
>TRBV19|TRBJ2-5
ASSSTTETQY
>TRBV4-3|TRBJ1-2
ASSQGQQAYGYT
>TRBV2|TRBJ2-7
ASSSGQGVTYEQY
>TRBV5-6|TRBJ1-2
ASSYAQGTYGYT
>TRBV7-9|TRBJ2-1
ASSEGRGYNEQF
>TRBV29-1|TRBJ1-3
SVYRLGTGPHLSSGNTIY